Presented here are 28 T cell receptor beta chains from one specimen sequenced in a study of OX40 agonist ivuxolimab in advanced cancers. The data were produced by immunoSEQ multiplex PCR, yet TCRdb's version contains in-frame clones alone and is incomplete. The sample records 65,000 to 90,000 clones, over 65% being singletons. The sequencing here drew on CD4+ or CD8+ T cells sorted from blood, taken in a trial of the OX40 agonist ivuxolimab. These receptor sequences come from an adult with an advanced solid tumor such as melanoma, head and neck, liver or kidney cancer.

This sequence joins TRBV7-9 and TRBJ1-1; TRBD1 is a possible D gene (5 bases). V gave up 2 bases and J gave up 0 bases, with 7 bases separating them. Germline V lookup: CDR1 SEHNR, CDR2 FQNEAQ (reference sequence). The CDR3 covers 14 residues. As DNA, the CDR3 is TGTGCCAGCAGCTTAACAGGAATGAACACTGAAGCTTTCTTT. Its translation: CASSLTGMNTEAFF.

The chain recombines TRBV6-5 with TRBJ2-5; maybe TRBD2 (5 bases). Per the germline V gene, CDR1 is MNHEY and CDR2 is SVGAGI. Trimming took off 6 bases at V and 3 bases at J, with 14 bases between the two ends. The CDR3 sequence is 14 residues long. The CDR3 sequence: CASSLAYPEETQYF. The CDR3 DNA reads as TGTGCCAGCAGCCTAGCCTACCCGGAAGAGACCCAGTACTTC.

The chain recombines TRBV28 with TRBJ1-5, with D unresolved. V was trimmed by 7 bases and J by 7 bases, leaving 14 bases between them. The length of the CDR3 is 13 residues. Germline values: CDR1 MDHEN, CDR2 SYDVKM. The CDR3 sequence: CASKLGQAQPQHF. The CDR3 nucleotides are TGTGCCAGCAAACTCGGGCAGGCACAGCCCCAGCATTTT. Complete variable domain (other parts from reference TRBV28 and TRBJ1-5): DVKVTQSSRYLVKRTGEKVFLECVQDMDHENMFWYRQDPGLGLRLIYFSYDVKMKEKGDIPEGYSVSREKKERFSLILESASTNQTSMYLCASKLGQAQPQHFGDGTRLSIL.

The chain links TRBV11-2 to TRBJ2-2, with TRBD1 as a possible D gene (6 bases). V was trimmed by 4 bases and J by 7 bases, leaving 10 bases between them. The CDR3 has 13 residues. The germline V gene has CDR1 SGHAT and CDR2 FQNNGV. The CDR3 nucleotides are TGTGCCAGCAGCTACAGGGAAAACGGGGAGCTGTTTTTT. Translation: CASSYRENGELFF.

The rearrangement uses TRBV11-2 and TRBJ2-5; tentatively, D is TRBD1 (6 bases). CDR3 length equals 13 residues. Germline assignment: CDR1 SGHAT and CDR2 FQNNGV. V lost 3 bases, J lost 5 bases, and 10 bases lay in between. This chain's CDR3 is CASSFRGGETQYF. In DNA form, the CDR3 reads TGTGCCAGCAGCTTCAGGGGCGGGGAGACCCAGTACTTC.

V gene TRBV7-8 combines with J gene TRBJ2-1, with D maybe TRBD2 (5 bases). This CDR3 is built from 14 residues. V gave up 5 bases and J gave up 8 bases, with 16 bases separating them. Germline V lookup: CDR1 SGHVS, CDR2 FQNEAQ. CDR3 residues: CASSPPGRRDEQFF. CDR3 bases: TGTGCCAGCAGCCCCCCCGGTAGGCGGGATGAGCAGTTCTTC.

This chain joins TRBV6-5 and TRBJ2-7; 8 bases agree with TRBD1. V was clipped by 4 bases and J by 4 bases; unmatched bases: 9. The CDR3 sequence is 15 residues long. Germline V gene sequence: CDR1 MNHEY, CDR2 SVGAGI. CDR3 sequence (DNA): TGTGCCAGCAGTTTATCCAGGACAGGGTGGTACGAGCAGTACGTC. Translated, it gives CASSLSRTGWYEQYV.

The chain has TRBV9 and TRBJ2-2, with 9 bases that match TRBD2. In germline, CDR1 is SGDLS, CDR2 YYNGEE. With 4 bases clipped from V and 6 bases from J, the junction kept 10 bases outside the gene matches. The CDR3 spans 16 residues. The CDR3 region has the DNA TGTGCCAGCAGCACGGGGGGACTAGCTATTTCCGGGGAGCTGTTTTTT. Translation gives CASSTGGLAISGELFF.

The chain has TRBV7-9 and TRBJ2-2; D gene uncertain. Germline assignment: CDR1 SEHNR and CDR2 FQNEAQ (reference sequence). Trimming removed 0 bases at V and 6 bases at J, with 11 bases between. The CDR3 is 15 amino acids. CDR3 sequence reads: CASSLALPAAGELFF. DNA of the CDR3: TGTGCCAGCAGCTTAGCACTTCCGGCGGCCGGGGAGCTGTTTTTT.

At least ten counts were recorded for this clone. This rearrangement joins TRBV30 to TRBJ1-6; D might be TRBD1 (6 bases). The V and J ends lost 0 bases and 9 bases respectively, with 15 bases between them. Germline V gene sequence: CDR1 GTSNPN, CDR2 SVGIG (reference sequence). This CDR3 region has 15 residues. The CDR3 sequence is CAWSVIGTKSSPLHF. The CDR3 region has the DNA TGTGCCTGGAGTGTTATCGGGACAAAGAGTTCACCCCTCCACTTT. Looking up the rest from reference TRBV30 and TRBJ1-6 gives the full variable domain: SQTIHQWPATLVQPVGSPLSLECTVEGTSNPNLYWYRQAAGRGLQLLFYSVGIGQISSEVPQNLSASRPQDRQFILSSKKLLLSDSGFYLCAWSVIGTKSSPLHFGNGTRLTVT.

A single count supports this clone. CDR3 amino acids: CASSGGQGGPLNQPQHF. In nucleotides, the CDR3 is TGTGCCAGCAGCGGGGGACAGGGAGGTCCCTTAAATCAGCCCCAGCATTTT. This chain joins TRBV28 and TRBJ1-5; 9 bases are a match to TRBD1. V shed 6 bases and J 4 bases; nucleotides not matched to a gene: 13. This CDR3 contains 17 residues. Germline lookup yields CDR1 MDHEN and CDR2 SYDVKM.

The chain has TRBV6-5 and TRBJ2-1, with 11 bases lining up with TRBD2. Germline V gene data show CDR1 as MNHEY and CDR2 as SVGAGI. There are 15 residues in the CDR3. V lost 7 bases and J lost 4; bases outside the gene matches: 6. CDR3 DNA: TGTGCCAGCAAGGGACTAGCGGAGGGTTACAATGAGCAGTTCTTC. Translated, it gives CASKGLAEGYNEQFF.

This clone was detected once. V is TRBV7-8 and J is TRBJ1-3; D unresolved. CDR1 SGHVS and CDR2 FQNEAQ come from the germline V gene. This CDR3 comprises 15 residues. Trimming took 2 bases from V and 2 from J, leaving 10 bases between them. DNA for the CDR3: TGTGCCAGCAGCTTACTTTCCGGGACTGGAAACACCATATATTTT. It translates to CASSLLSGTGNTIYF.

The count of this clone is one. The chain has TRBV7-2 and TRBJ1-3, with unresolved D. Germline V gene lookup returns CDR1 SGHTA and CDR2 FQGNSA. This CDR3 has 15 residues. V gave up 1 base and J gave up 0 bases, with 7 bases separating them. The chain's CDR3 is CASSLGQFSGNTIYF. CDR3 sequence (DNA): TGTGCCAGCAGCTTAGGCCAGTTCTCTGGAAACACCATATATTTT.

The rearrangement links TRBV6-6 to TRBJ2-3; no definite D call. From germline, CDR1 is MNHNY and CDR2 SVGAGI (reference sequence). The length of the CDR3 is 12 residues. Trimming shortened V by 5 bases and J by 6 bases, and 9 bases separated the two germline ends. The CDR3 DNA follows: TGTGCCAGCAGTCCGACTCGTGATACGCAGTATTTT. Residues: CASSPTRDTQYF.

The chain couples TRBV5-1 to TRBJ2-7; D may be TRBD1 or TRBD2 (6 bases each). The CDR3 length is 15 residues. Germline V lookup: CDR1 SGHRS, CDR2 YFSETQ. V lost 5 bases and J lost 2, with 17 bases in between. The CDR3 bases are TGCGCCAGCAGTCCTGGACAGCCGGGGGCCTACGAGCAGTACGTC. The encoded protein is CASSPGQPGAYEQYV.

The genes are TRBV5-6 and TRBJ1-4; D might be TRBD1 (6 bases). The germline V gene has CDR1 SGHDT and CDR2 YYEEEE. Trimming took off 2 bases at V and 7 bases at J, with 18 bases between the two ends. This CDR3 spans 16 amino acids. As DNA, the CDR3 is TGTGCCAGCAGCTTAGGGTCCCAGGGGTGGCGTGAAAAACTGTTTTTT. Translated: CASSLGSQGWREKLFF. The full variable domain, its missing parts supplied by reference TRBV5-6 and TRBJ1-4, is DAGVTQSPTHLIKTRGQQVTLRCSPKSGHDTVSWYQQALGQGPQFIFQYYEEEERQRGNFPDRFSGHQFPNYSSELNVNALLLGDSALYLCASSLGSQGWREKLFFGSGTQLSVL.

The CDR3 bases are TGCGCCAGCAGCCAAGATAGCGGGGGTTTTAGCACAGATACGCAGTATTTT. It translates to CASSQDSGGFSTDTQYF. This chain uses TRBV4-3 with TRBJ2-3; 9 nucleotides line up with TRBD2. The V gene end was trimmed by 0 bases and the J gene end by 0 bases; junction bases not matched to a gene: 4. The germline gives CDR1 LGHNA, CDR2 YSLEER. This CDR3 region has 17 residues.

This clone showed up just once. The chain employs TRBV10-3 and TRBJ2-3, with 8 bases identical to TRBD2. CDR1 and CDR2 (germline): ENHRY, SYGVKD. V trimming: 0 bases; J trimming: 6 bases; junction bases outside the gene matches: 5. The CDR3 is made up of 15 amino acids. DNA of the CDR3: TGTGCCATCAGTGAGTCCGGGACTAGAGATGATACGCAGTATTTT. Its translation: CAISESGTRDDTQYF.

This sequence joins TRBV18 and TRBJ2-3; D is uncertain. V was pared by 3 bases and J by 2 bases, with 12 bases between. Germline V lookup: CDR1 KGHSH, CDR2 LQKENI. The CDR3 has 15 amino acids. CDR3 sequence: CASSPFSAPTDTQYF. CDR3 nucleotide sequence: TGTGCCAGCTCACCCTTCTCGGCCCCCACAGATACGCAGTATTTT.

V and J are TRBV7-2 and TRBJ2-2, with TRBD1 matching over 9 bases. Germline V CDR1 and CDR2: SGHTA, FQGNSA. Trimming cost V 7 bases and J 5 bases; bases outside gene matches: 8. The CDR3 runs to 15 residues. The CDR3 DNA sequence: TGTGCCAGCAACAAGCGGACAGGGGAGACCGGGGAGCTGTTTTTT. Its protein product is CASNKRTGETGELFF.

The gene calls are TRBV7-2 and TRBJ1-1; no definite D call. The CDR3 sequence is 13 residues long. Germline values: CDR1 SGHTA, CDR2 FQGNSA. V shed 4 bases and J shed 3 bases, with 9 bases lying between them. CDR3 amino acids: CASSYGPDTEAFF. DNA of the CDR3: TGTGCCAGCAGCTACGGGCCCGACACTGAAGCTTTCTTT. Filled out from reference TRBV7-2 and TRBJ1-1, the complete variable domain reads GAGVSQSPSNKVTEKGKDVELRCDPISGHTALYWYRQSLGQGLEFLIYFQGNSAPDKSGLPSDRFSAERTGGSVSTLTIQRTQQEDSAVYLCASSYGPDTEAFFGQGTRLTVV.

J is TRBJ1-2 and V is TRBV29-1; D might be TRBD1 (6 bases). Germline V gene lookup returns CDR1 SQVTM and CDR2 ANQGSEA. This CDR3 is 13 amino acids long. V was cut by 7 bases and J by 2 bases, with 14 bases left in between. CDR3 sequence (DNA): TGCAGCGCCGAACAGGGACCAAACTATGGCTACACCTTC. As protein: CSAEQGPNYGYTF.

This chain uses TRBV6-6 with TRBJ1-6; 8 bases are a match to TRBD1. Trimming at V came to 6 bases and at J to 5 bases, leaving 6 bases not matched to a gene. Germline values: CDR1 MNHNY, CDR2 SVGAGI (reference sequence). This CDR3 comprises 15 residues. CDR3 sequence (DNA): TGTGCCAGCAGCCCCGGACAGGGCCATAATTCACCCCTCCACTTT. Translating gives CASSPGQGHNSPLHF.

J is TRBJ2-1 and V is TRBV19, with 10 bases matching TRBD1. The germline V gene encodes CDR1 LNHDA and CDR2 SQIVND (reference sequence). The CDR3 spans 14 residues. With V trimmed by 4 bases and J by 15 bases, 12 bases remained unmatched. The CDR3 sequence: CASSTRQGADLPFF. Written as DNA, the CDR3 is TGTGCCAGTAGTACCCGACAGGGGGCAGATCTGCCGTTCTTC.

V usage is TRBV27 and J usage is TRBJ2-3, with 7 bases identical to TRBD1. This CDR3 region has 14 residues. Germline trimming cut 0 bases from V and 4 bases from J; bases unmatched to any gene: 1. In germline, CDR1 is MNHEY, CDR2 SMNVEV (reference sequence). The CDR3: CASSLSQGADTQYF. CDR3 nucleotide sequence: TGTGCCAGCAGTTTATCGCAGGGGGCAGATACGCAGTATTTT.

A single count supports this clone. V usage is TRBV19 and J usage is TRBJ1-2, with 10 bases fitting TRBD1. The trim removed 4 bases at V and 8 bases at J, leaving 7 bases unmatched. Germline CDR1 reads LNHDA; CDR2 reads SQIVND (reference sequence). This CDR3 is 14 amino acids long. The CDR3 loop is CASSKGQGGPGYTF. In DNA form, the CDR3 reads TGTGCCAGTAGTAAAGGACAGGGGGGCCCCGGCTACACCTTC.

In DNA, the CDR3 is TGTGCCAGCAGTTTAGGGGGCGGGGTAGGAAATGAGCAGTTCTTC. It codes for CASSLGGGVGNEQFF. The chain has TRBV28 and TRBJ2-1; D possibly matches TRBD1 or TRBD2 (6 bases each). Germline V gene lookup returns CDR1 MDHEN and CDR2 SYDVKM. The germline V and J ends were trimmed by 2 bases and 7 bases, with 15 bases remaining between them. This CDR3 comprises 15 residues.